The clone carrying this TCR beta chain was detected ten times or more. Antigen specificity is unknown. TCR beta CDR3 sequences were amplified from RNA transcripts. When the TCR CDR3 underwent first-round RT-PCR, the HTBI primer set was used. Each CDR3 protein gets one entry after TCRdb re-called the multiplex PCR reads with MiXCR. This sample has more than 500,000 distinct CDR3 sequences, with about 14% found just once. The sample is drawn from a study of T cells in Graves' hyperthyroidism and ophthalmopathy. Study-wide background: Peripheral blood was secured at the point of initial diagnosis, before any treatment. Findings and caveats of the study: In blood, most of the thyroid clonotypes expanded above 0.001 were also present.

Any patient presenting with uncontrolled infection, other autoimmune disease, pregnancy or lactation was left out. Diagnosis rested on symptoms, serum thyroxine and TRAb, thyroid ultrasound, and orbital computed tomography. CDR3 length: 13 amino acids. V was cut by 7 bases and J by 5 bases, with 12 bases left in between. The rearrangement links TRBV12-3 or TRBV12-4 to TRBJ1-5, with a possible D match to TRBD1 (6 bases). The sample was blood. The source is a woman in her 40s with Graves' hyperthyroidism. For the CDR3, the DNA is TGTGCCAGCACTCAGGGGTTCGATCAGCCCCAGCATTTT. Translation gives CASTQGFDQPQHF.